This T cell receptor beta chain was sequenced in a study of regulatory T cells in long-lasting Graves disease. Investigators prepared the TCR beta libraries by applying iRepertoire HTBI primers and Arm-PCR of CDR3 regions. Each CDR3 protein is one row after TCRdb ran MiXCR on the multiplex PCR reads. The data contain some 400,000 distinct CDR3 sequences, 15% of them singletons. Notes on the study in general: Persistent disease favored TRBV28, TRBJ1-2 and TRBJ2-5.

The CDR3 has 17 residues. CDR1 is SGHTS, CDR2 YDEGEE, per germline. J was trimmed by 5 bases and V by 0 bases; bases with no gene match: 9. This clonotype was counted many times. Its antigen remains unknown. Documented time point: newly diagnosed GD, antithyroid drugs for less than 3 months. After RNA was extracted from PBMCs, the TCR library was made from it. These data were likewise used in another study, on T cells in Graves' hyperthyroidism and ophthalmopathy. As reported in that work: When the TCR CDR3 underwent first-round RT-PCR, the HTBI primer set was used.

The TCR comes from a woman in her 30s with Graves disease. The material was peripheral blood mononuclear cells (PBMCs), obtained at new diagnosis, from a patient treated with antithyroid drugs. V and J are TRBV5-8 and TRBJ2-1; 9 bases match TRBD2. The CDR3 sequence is CASSLVHRTSEDNEQFF. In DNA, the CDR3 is TGTGCCAGCAGCTTGGTCCACCGGACTAGCGAAGACAATGAGCAGTTCTTC.